The TCR beta chain described here comes from a study of beta chain features in type 1 diabetes. Study in general: Cell yields, gender and age were comparable in patients and healthy donors. General study results and limits: Within the patient group, naive, central memory and Treg TCRB repertoires appeared more similar to each other than within healthy donors. For Type 1 diabetes patients, all four CD4+ subsets carried TCRB CDR3s that were moderately but significantly shorter.

Sorting with CD45RO/CCR7/CD25/CD127/CD95/CD27 yielded naive, central memory, regulatory and stem-like memory CD4+ cells. Isolated RNA was reverse transcribed in full, so expressed TCRB transcripts were sequenced. Here immunoSEQ multiplex PCR was the method, and the copy in TCRdb shows in-frame clones only, minus some. Of roughly 350,000 clones listed, 11% are singletons. Remarks on this clone: No antigen is known for it.

V shed 0 bases, J shed 3 bases, and the junction held 11 bases outside the gene matches. Germline assignment: CDR1 MGHRA and CDR2 YSYEKL. There are 18 residues in the CDR3. Sequenced material: naive CD4+ T cells from blood. The V call is TRBV4-1, the J call TRBJ2-3; 8 bases fit TRBD1. This sequence was found in a woman aged 25-40 years in good health. The DNA for the CDR3 is TGCGCCAGCAGCCAAGAGTGGAGCAGGGGGCGTGAGACAGATACGCAGTATTTT. Its translation is CASSQEWSRGRETDTQYF.